The 21 T cell receptor beta chains below all came from one sample that was sequenced in a study of cytomegalovirus exposure and HLA in healthy donors. Profiled with immunoSEQ multiplex PCR; TCRdb holds only in-frame clones, not every one. The table has 89,000 or so clones, approximately 93% seen once. Sequencing used PBMCs. These receptors were obtained from a woman aged 25-40 years in good health and CMV-seropositive.

The CDR3, as DNA: TGTGCCAGCAGCGTAGGTGCAGCGGGAGGTTACGAGCAGTACTTC. Its protein product is CASSVGAAGGYEQYF. The chain combines TRBV9 with TRBJ2-7; 9 nucleotides line up with TRBD2. The CDR3 spans 15 residues. Unmatched junction bases numbered 5, after V lost 0 bases and J lost 4 bases. CDR1 and CDR2 (germline): SGDLS, YYNGEE.

This clone has just a few counts. This chain joins TRBV10-1 and TRBJ1-1; D ambiguous. Germline-derived CDR1 and CDR2 are WNHNN and SYGVQD (reference sequence). The germline V and J ends were trimmed by 4 bases and 1 base, with 16 bases remaining between them. The CDR3 sequence is 16 residues long. This CDR3 is CASSAPGSRKNTEAFF. The CDR3 DNA is TGCGCCAGCAGTGCCCCGGGATCAAGGAAGAACACTGAAGCTTTCTTT.

The V gene is TRBV28, the J gene TRBJ1-5; 7 bases are shared with TRBD1. CDR1 is MDHEN, CDR2 SYDVKM, per germline. This CDR3 is built from 14 residues. The V gene end was trimmed by 2 bases and the J gene end by 6 bases; junction bases not matched to a gene: 4. The DNA for the CDR3 is TGTGCCAGCAGTTTAGAGGGGGCAATTCAGCCCCAGCATTTT. This gives the protein CASSLEGAIQPQHF.

The chain employs TRBV7-8 and TRBJ2-7; D is possibly TRBD2 (5 bases). This CDR3 region has 15 residues. Germline CDR1 reads SGHVS; CDR2 reads FQNEAQ. Trimming took off 5 bases at V and 7 bases at J, with 21 bases between the two ends. DNA for the CDR3: TGTGCCAGCAGCGAGAGGCGGGCTCTCCCTCGTGAGCAGTACTTC. Translation gives CASSERRALPREQYF.

The CDR3, as DNA: TGTGCCAGCAGTGAAGCGCTTCAGGGCTCTGGAAACACCATATATTTT. Its translation is CASSEALQGSGNTIYF. The chain recombines TRBV2 with TRBJ1-3, with a possible D match to TRBD1 (5 bases). The CDR3 is 16 residues long. V shed 0 bases and J shed 0 bases, with 9 bases lying between them. The V gene's germline CDR1 is SNHLY and CDR2 FYNNEI.

The chain recombines TRBV6-5 with TRBJ2-3; possibly TRBD2 for D (6 bases). Per the germline V gene, CDR1 is MNHEY and CDR2 is SVGAGI. CDR3 length equals 16 residues. The germline V and J ends were trimmed by 4 bases and 4 bases, with 18 bases remaining between them. This chain's CDR3 is CASSSSGSGGADTQYF. The DNA of the CDR3 is TGTGCCAGCAGTTCTTCAGGCTCCGGCGGGGCAGATACGCAGTATTTT.

The chain recombines TRBV18 with TRBJ2-7; 9 nucleotides align to TRBD2. CDR1 and CDR2 (germline): KGHSH, LQKENI. This CDR3 has 15 residues. V was clipped by 6 bases and J by 0 bases; unmatched bases: 6. The CDR3 region is CASSPTSGLSYEQYF. DNA of the CDR3: TGTGCCAGCTCGCCGACTAGCGGCCTCTCCTACGAGCAGTACTTC.

The chain uses TRBV9 and TRBJ2-2, with D tentatively TRBD2 (5 bases). Trimming removed 2 bases at V and 2 bases at J, with 13 bases between. CDR1 is SGDLS and CDR2 is YYNGEE in the germline V gene. The CDR3 totals 16 residues. The CDR3 DNA follows: TGTGCCAGCAGCGTCGGCTGGACTGCAAACACCGGGGAGCTGTTTTTT. Residues: CASSVGWTANTGELFF.

The chain recombines TRBV4-1 with TRBJ1-1; 12 positions match TRBD1. V lost 4 bases to trimming and J lost 3 bases; unmatched junction nucleotides: 6. Germline-derived CDR1 and CDR2 are MGHRA and YSYEKL. This CDR3 spans 16 amino acids. CDR3 in DNA: TGCGCCAGCAGCCCGCCGGGACAGGGGGCTTACACTGAAGCTTTCTTT. Protein product: CASSPPGQGAYTEAFF.

The chain joins TRBV5-5 to TRBJ1-4; D is unclear. V was trimmed by 8 bases and J by 6 bases, leaving 11 bases between them. The CDR3 is made up of 12 amino acids. Germline loops: CDR1 SGHKS, CDR2 YYEKEE (reference sequence). DNA of the CDR3: TGTGCCAGTCACCGCCAGGATGAAAAACTGTTTTTT. Its protein product is CASHRQDEKLFF.

This chain uses TRBV7-2 with TRBJ1-2; D remains ambiguous. Per germline, CDR1 SGHTA and CDR2 FQGNSA. The CDR3 spans 15 residues. V lost 2 bases, J lost 6 bases, and 16 bases lay in between. The CDR3 loop is CASSLQVREENGYTF. CDR3 DNA sequence: TGTGCCAGCAGCTTACAAGTTCGCGAGGAAAATGGCTACACCTTC.

This rearrangement joins TRBV6-6 to TRBJ1-2; D gene unclear. This CDR3 is 13 amino acids long. Germline CDR1 reads MNHNY; CDR2 reads SVGAGI (reference sequence). The V and J ends lost 2 bases and 13 bases respectively, with 17 bases between them. The CDR3 nucleotides are TGTGCCAGCAGTTACCTTCGGTCCCCGGTCGGCACCTTC. Translation gives CASSYLRSPVGTF.

The gene calls are TRBV28 and TRBJ2-7; possibly TRBD1 for D (5 bases). Deletions cut 5 bases from V and 2 bases from J, with 10 bases between. Germline CDR1 reads MDHEN; CDR2 reads SYDVKM. The CDR3 spans 13 residues. Here the CDR3 reads CASSRTPTYEQYF. The CDR3 nucleotides read TGTGCCAGCAGTCGGACACCGACCTACGAGCAGTACTTC.

The chain carries TRBV7-8 and TRBJ1-1, with D perhaps TRBD1 (5 bases). Per the germline V gene, CDR1 is SGHVS and CDR2 is FQNEAQ. The CDR3 contains 15 residues. V lost 3 bases, J lost 6 bases, and 17 bases lay in between. CDR3 in DNA: TGTGCCAGCAGCTTGGGTCTTGGGGGGAATGCTGAAGCTTTCTTT. Its translation: CASSLGLGGNAEAFF.

The V call is TRBV10-3, the J call TRBJ2-1; D possibly corresponds to TRBD1 (8 bases). V lost 3 bases to trimming and J lost 14 bases, with 17 bases between them. The CDR3 spans 13 residues. Germline V gene sequence: CDR1 ENHRY, CDR2 SYGVKD. This CDR3 is CAISESNRGGEFF. CDR3 sequence (DNA): TGTGCCATCAGTGAATCAAACAGGGGGGGCGAGTTCTTC.

This clone appeared a single time. The rearrangement links TRBV7-2 to TRBJ2-2, with D tentatively TRBD2 (6 bases). Germline V CDR1 and CDR2: SGHTA, FQGNSA. Between the trimmed V and J ends, which lost 5 bases and 6 bases, there was a span of 13 bases. The CDR3 is made up of 14 amino acids. CDR3 protein: CASSLDYRAGELFF. The CDR3 nucleotides read TGTGCCAGCAGCCTGGACTATCGGGCCGGGGAGCTGTTTTTT. Looking up the rest from reference TRBV7-2 and TRBJ2-2 gives the full variable domain: GAGVSQSPSNKVTEKGKDVELRCDPISGHTALYWYRQSLGQGLEFLIYFQGNSAPDKSGLPSDRFSAERTGGSVSTLTIQRTQQEDSAVYLCASSLDYRAGELFFGEGSRLTVL.

The chain recombines TRBV4-2 with TRBJ2-7, with TRBD2 matching 7 bases. There are 18 residues in the CDR3. Trimming took 0 bases from V and 4 from J; bases not matched to a gene: 15. Germline CDR1 is LGHNA and CDR2 is YNFKEQ. In DNA form, the CDR3 reads TGTGCCAGCAGCCAAGAAATCGGGGGAGCGGGGAGCGTGTACGAGCAGTACTTC. Translation: CASSQEIGGAGSVYEQYF.

The chain combines TRBV5-8 with TRBJ2-1; TRBD2 agrees at 7 bases. Germline values: CDR1 SGHTS, CDR2 YDEGEE. The CDR3 extends over 15 amino acids. Unmatched junction bases numbered 6, after V lost 4 bases and J lost 2 bases. CDR3: CASSGTTSPYNEQFF. CDR3 coding DNA: TGTGCCAGCAGCGGGACTACCTCTCCCTACAATGAGCAGTTCTTC.

The J gene is TRBJ2-6, the V gene TRBV5-1; D ambiguous. V shed 2 bases and J shed 0 bases, with 9 bases lying between them. This CDR3 is built from 16 residues. Germline V gene sequence: CDR1 SGHRS, CDR2 YFSETQ. DNA for the CDR3: TGCGCCAGCAGCTTTACAATCCTCTCTGGGGCCAACGTCCTGACTTTC. Its protein is CASSFTILSGANVLTF.

Remarks on this clone: Distinct nucleotide sequences in the sample also encode this CDR3. The chain couples TRBV7-7 to TRBJ2-1; TRBD2 might be the D (5 bases). The germline CDR1 and CDR2 sequences are SSHAT and FNYEAQ (reference sequence). The V end lost 1 base, the J end lost 7 bases, and 8 bases lay between the germline ends. This CDR3 has 13 amino acids. The CDR3 bases are TGTGCCAGCAGCTTAGGAGGCGGGAATGAGCAGTTCTTC. Translating it yields CASSLGGGNEQFF.

This chain uses TRBV5-1 with TRBJ1-3, with a weak D call TRBD1 (6 bases). This CDR3 region has 14 residues. The germline V gene has CDR1 SGHRS and CDR2 YFSETQ. The V and J ends lost 0 bases and 2 bases respectively, with 6 bases between them. The CDR3 region has the DNA TGCGCCAGCAGCTTGGACAGGGCTGGAAACACCATATATTTT. It yields the protein CASSLDRAGNTIYF. The variable domain in full, completed from reference TRBV5-1 and TRBJ1-3, reads KAGVTQTPRYLIKTRGQQVTLSCSPISGHRSVSWYQQTPGQGLQFLFEYFSETQRNKGNFPGRFSGRQFSNSRSEMNVSTLELGDSALYLCASSLDRAGNTIYFGEGSWLTVV.